These 23 T cell receptor beta chains came from one sample sequenced in a study of shared clonotypes between healthy human individuals. Method: immunoSEQ multiplex PCR; TCRdb's copy keeps in-frame clones and lacks some. The repertoire holds 2 million to 2.5 million clones, with around 93% as singletons. Material for sequencing was naive CD4+ T cells from PBMCs. Subset specified: CD45RA+ positively selected. The receptors shown here come from a man aged 18 to 35 in good health. Some clones in this sample may be carry-over from other donors' samples.

The genes are TRBV6-5 and TRBJ2-7; 8 bases line up with TRBD2. With V trimmed by 0 bases and J by 6 bases, 10 bases remained unmatched. CDR3 length: 16 amino acids. The germline V gene has CDR1 MNHEY and CDR2 SVGAGI. The CDR3 bases are TGTGCCAGCAGTTACTCTTTCCGTCGCGGGGGGCGCGAGCAGTACTTC. It specifies CASSYSFRRGGREQYF.

The chain employs TRBV11-1 and TRBJ2-7; no clear D gene. Looked up from germline, CDR1 is SGHAT and CDR2 is FQDESV (reference sequence). The V gene lost 3 bases and the J gene lost 2 bases, with 8 bases spanning the gap. This CDR3 has 13 residues. The CDR3 coding sequence is TGTGCCAGCAGCTTCGGAATCCCCTACGAGCAGTACTTC. This gives the protein CASSFGIPYEQYF.

This chain connects TRBV29-1 to TRBJ2-1; D unclear. Germline V gene sequence: CDR1 SQVTM, CDR2 ANQGSEA. Between the trimmed V and J ends, which lost 6 bases and 1 base, there was a span of 19 bases. The CDR3 consists of 16 residues. CDR3 loop: CSVQPLFDSSYNEQFF. In nucleotides, the CDR3 is TGCAGCGTCCAGCCCCTTTTCGACTCTTCCTACAATGAGCAGTTCTTC.

About this clone itself: The sample has other DNA sequences that encode this CDR3 too. The rearrangement links TRBV18 to TRBJ2-7; 10 nucleotides line up with TRBD1. There are 15 residues in the CDR3. The V and J ends lost 0 bases and 3 bases, in that order; junction bases with no gene match: 2. Germline V gene lookup returns CDR1 KGHSH and CDR2 LQKENI. This chain's CDR3 is CASSPPGQGNYEQYF. The CDR3, as DNA: TGTGCCAGCTCACCACCGGGACAGGGGAACTACGAGCAGTACTTC.

The chain employs TRBV29-1 and TRBJ1-1; D not resolved. CDR1 is SQVTM, CDR2 ANQGSEA, per germline. Deletions cut 3 bases from V and 4 bases from J, with 9 bases between. The CDR3 extends over 12 amino acids. The CDR3 DNA reads as TGCAGCGTTGAGATATGGGGCACTGAAGCTTTCTTT. Its translation: CSVEIWGTEAFF. Drawing the rest from reference TRBV29-1 and TRBJ1-1, the complete variable domain is SAVISQKPSRDICQRGTSLTIQCQVDSQVTMMFWYRQQPGQSLTLIATANQGSEATYESGFVIDKFPISRPNLTFSTLTVSNMSPEDSSIYLCSVEIWGTEAFFGQGTRLTVV.

This clone turned up a few times. The genes are TRBV27 and TRBJ1-1; D ambiguous. Germline V lookup: CDR1 MNHEY, CDR2 SMNVEV (reference sequence). The ends were cut back, 7 bases at V and 0 bases at J, with 18 bases in the middle. This CDR3 has 16 amino acids. The CDR3 sequence: CASTNPRWLLNTEAFF. DNA for the CDR3: TGTGCCAGCACAAATCCCCGTTGGCTTTTGAACACTGAAGCTTTCTTT.

V is TRBV7-2 and J is TRBJ1-2; possible D gene TRBD1, 5 bases. V lost 3 bases, J lost 4 bases, and 12 bases lay in between. The germline gives CDR1 SGHTA, CDR2 FQGNSA. CDR3 length: 14 amino acids. DNA of the CDR3: TGTGCCAGCAGCTTGGTGGGACCCGGCTATGGCTACACCTTC. Protein sequence: CASSLVGPGYGYTF. The whole variable domain, remainder taken from reference TRBV7-2 and TRBJ1-2, is GAGVSQSPSNKVTEKGKDVELRCDPISGHTALYWYRQSLGQGLEFLIYFQGNSAPDKSGLPSDRFSAERTGGSVSTLTIQRTQQEDSAVYLCASSLVGPGYGYTFGSGTRLTVV.

About this clone: The sample has other DNA sequences that encode this CDR3 too. This CDR3 reads CASSPRNQPQHF. The CDR3 DNA follows: TGTGCCAGCAGCCCCCGAAATCAGCCCCAGCATTTT. The gene calls are TRBV7-2 and TRBJ1-5, with unresolved D. Deletions cut 5 bases from V and 4 bases from J, with 6 bases between. The CDR3 consists of 12 residues. The germline V gene has CDR1 SGHTA and CDR2 FQGNSA.

The chain couples TRBV28 to TRBJ1-5; D is possibly TRBD1 (6 bases). The CDR3 length is 17 residues. From germline, CDR1 is MDHEN and CDR2 SYDVKM. Trimming shortened V by 5 bases and J by 0 bases, and 17 bases separated the two germline ends. CDR3 amino acids: CASSPRQAPYSNQPQHF. As DNA, the CDR3 is TGTGCCAGCAGTCCACGACAGGCTCCCTATAGCAATCAGCCCCAGCATTTT.

Only one count was recorded for this clone. The chain employs TRBV18 and TRBJ2-6; 8 nucleotides match TRBD1. After removal of 6 bases from V and 0 bases from J, the junction contained 10 bases not matched to a gene. Germline assignment: CDR1 KGHSH and CDR2 LQKENI. The CDR3 has 18 amino acids. The CDR3 nucleotides are TGTGCCAGCTCGGGCGACAGGGGCTCCTACTCTGGGGCCAACGTCCTGACTTTC. Protein product: CASSGDRGSYSGANVLTF. Full variable domain (remainder filled in from reference TRBV18 and TRBJ2-6): NAGVMQNPRHLVRRRGQEARLRCSPMKGHSHVYWYRQLPEEGLKFMVYLQKENIIDESGMPKERFSAEFPKEGPSILRIQQVVRGDSAAYFCASSGDRGSYSGANVLTFGAGSRLTVL.

The gene calls are TRBV11-1 and TRBJ1-4; TRBD1 matches at 7 bases. There are 16 residues in the CDR3. V lost 5 bases and J lost 3; bases outside the gene matches: 9. Per the germline V gene, CDR1 is SGHAT and CDR2 is FQDESV (reference sequence). The CDR3, as DNA: TGTGCCAGCAGCCAGGGACAGCCCCGGTCTAATGAAAAACTGTTTTTT. This codes for CASSQGQPRSNEKLFF.

The chain recombines TRBV29-1 with TRBJ2-7; 11 bases agree with TRBD1. This CDR3 contains 12 residues. Germline V lookup: CDR1 SQVTM, CDR2 ANQGSEA. With V trimmed by 7 bases and J by 7 bases, 6 bases remained unmatched. Here the CDR3 DNA reads TGCAGCGGACGGACAGGGGGCGGGGAGCAGTACTTC. Amino acids: CSGRTGGGEQYF.

The chain employs TRBV4-1 and TRBJ1-5; 8 nucleotides align to TRBD1. V was pared by 3 bases and J by 5 bases, with 6 bases of the junction left unmatched. This CDR3 contains 15 residues. Germline values: CDR1 MGHRA, CDR2 YSYEKL. The CDR3 region has the DNA TGCGCCAGCAGCCACAATGGACAGGGTGATCAGCCCCAGCATTTT. Encoded protein: CASSHNGQGDQPQHF.

V usage is TRBV11-2 and J usage is TRBJ2-1; TRBD2 aligns across 11 bases. With V trimmed by 5 bases and J by 7 bases, 10 bases remained unmatched. This CDR3 has 16 amino acids. CDR1 and CDR2 from the germline V gene are SGHAT and FQNNGV. In nucleotides, the CDR3 is TGTGCCAGCAGCGCGACCACTAGCGGGAGCCCGAATGAGCAGTTCTTC. Encoded protein: CASSATTSGSPNEQFF.

This chain uses TRBV7-9 with TRBJ2-3, with TRBD2 identical over 11 bases. The length of the CDR3 is 18 residues. V trimming: 5 bases; J trimming: 0 bases; junction bases outside the gene matches: 10. Per the germline V gene, CDR1 is SEHNR and CDR2 is FQNEAQ (reference sequence). The CDR3 sequence: CASSPGSGRGPSTDTQYF. CDR3 sequence (DNA): TGTGCCAGCAGCCCGGGTAGCGGGAGGGGACCTAGCACAGATACGCAGTATTTT.

The genes are TRBV10-3 and TRBJ1-1; D unresolved. Germline CDR1 ENHRY, CDR2 SYGVKD. This CDR3 has 14 residues. V was cut by 0 bases and J by 0 bases, with 5 bases left in between. CDR3 protein: CAISESAVNTEAFF. The CDR3 bases are TGTGCCATCAGTGAGTCGGCCGTGAACACTGAAGCTTTCTTT.

The gene calls are TRBV19 and TRBJ1-2, with 9 bases identical to TRBD1. V gave up 5 bases and J gave up 8 bases; unmatched junction bases: 12. This CDR3 has 15 residues. Germline CDR1 LNHDA, CDR2 SQIVND (reference sequence). CDR3 coding DNA: TGTGCCAGTAGTGCCATGGACAGGGGCGCAGGCGGCTACACCTTC. This encodes CASSAMDRGAGGYTF.

CDR3 protein: CAISRLANTGELFF. Here the CDR3 DNA reads TGTGCCATCAGCCGTCTGGCCAACACCGGGGAGCTGTTTTTT. The chain couples TRBV10-3 to TRBJ2-2, with D unresolved. The ends were cut back, 6 bases at V and 2 bases at J, with 10 bases in the middle. The CDR3 extends over 14 amino acids. CDR1 and CDR2 (germline): ENHRY, SYGVKD.

The rearrangement links TRBV9 to TRBJ1-5; 7 nucleotides agree with TRBD1. The CDR3 spans 15 residues. Germline trimming cut 4 bases from V and 3 bases from J; bases unmatched to any gene: 7. Germline V gives CDR1 SGDLS, CDR2 YYNGEE. The CDR3 region is CASSPGGVNNQPQHF. The CDR3 DNA sequence: TGTGCCAGCAGCCCAGGGGGGGTGAACAATCAGCCCCAGCATTTT.

This chain uses TRBV29-1 with TRBJ2-2; a weak D match, TRBD1 (6 bases). The CDR3 sequence is 14 residues long. Germline CDR1 reads SQVTM; CDR2 reads ANQGSEA. The V gene lost 4 bases and the J gene lost 1 base, with 10 bases spanning the gap. The CDR3 protein is CSVGVQGNTGELFF. CDR3 bases: TGCAGCGTTGGGGTACAGGGGAACACCGGGGAGCTGTTTTTT.

The chain uses TRBV2 and TRBJ2-5; D is possibly TRBD1 or TRBD2 (5 bases each). Germline lookup yields CDR1 SNHLY and CDR2 FYNNEI. The CDR3 runs to 14 residues. Trimming left V 3 bases short and J 5 bases short, with 13 bases between. The CDR3: CASSEGTGTETQYF. The DNA for the CDR3 is TGTGCCAGCAGTGAGGGGACGGGAACGGAGACCCAGTACTTC.

This chain links TRBV18 with TRBJ2-2, with 8 bases that match TRBD2. The CDR3 is 16 residues long. Losses at the gene ends were 5 bases for V and 0 bases for J; bases not matched to a gene: 5. Germline CDR1 and CDR2: KGHSH and LQKENI. The CDR3 sequence: CASSYSGRANTGELFF. The CDR3 DNA is TGTGCCAGCTCATACAGCGGGAGAGCGAACACCGGGGAGCTGTTTTTT.

The chain combines TRBV27 with TRBJ1-4; D is possibly TRBD1 (6 bases). CDR1 and CDR2 (germline): MNHEY, SMNVEV (reference sequence). The V end lost 3 bases, the J end lost 7 bases, and 12 bases lay between the germline ends. This CDR3 has 14 residues. DNA of the CDR3: TGTGCCAGCAGTTTGGCAGGGGTGGCTGAAAAACTGTTTTTT. This gives the protein CASSLAGVAEKLFF.